These 21 T cell receptor beta chains originate from one sample sequenced in a study of Ad26.COV2.S vaccination and SARS-CoV-2 variants. As to treatment: over 15 received Ad26.COV2.S at low or high dose, single or two shots; a few received placebo; per-sample allocation not given. All samples were drawn on day 63, counting from the first vaccine or placebo injection. Profiled with immunoSEQ multiplex PCR; TCRdb holds only in-frame clones, not every one. The sample lists roughly 330,000 clones, almost 90% occurring once. The sequences come from peripheral blood, collected in a trial of Ad26.COV2.S vaccine versus placebo. These receptors were taken from a person between 18 and 65 years old who received the Ad26.COV2.S COVID-19 vaccine or a placebo.

The chain uses TRBV6-6 and TRBJ1-1; D gene uncertain. V lost 5 bases, J lost 1 base, and 8 bases lay in between. The CDR3 sequence is 13 residues long. The germline V gene encodes CDR1 MNHNY and CDR2 SVGAGI (reference sequence). CDR3 loop: CASSNHENTEAFF. CDR3 DNA sequence: TGTGCCAGCAGTAACCACGAGAACACTGAAGCTTTCTTT.

The rearrangement uses TRBV30 and TRBJ2-7, with 10 nucleotides matching TRBD2. The CDR3 length is 15 residues. The germline CDR1 and CDR2 sequences are GTSNPN and SVGIG (reference sequence). The V gene end was trimmed by 3 bases and the J gene end by 2 bases; junction bases not matched to a gene: 7. The CDR3 coding sequence is TGTGCCTGGAGGGCCGGGACTAGCGCCACCTACGAGCAGTACGTC. Translating it yields CAWRAGTSATYEQYV.

The chain carries TRBV6-5 and TRBJ2-4, with 9 bases lining up with TRBD1. The CDR3 consists of 15 residues. The germline V gene has CDR1 MNHEY and CDR2 SVGAGI. Trimming removed 8 bases from V and 10 bases from J; junction bases left unmatched: 15. In DNA form, the CDR3 reads TGTGCCAGCCGGATCACCGGGACAGGGTCACGAATTCAGTACTTC. As protein: CASRITGTGSRIQYF.

The CDR3 bases are TGTGCCAGCAGCTACAGGGGTGGGAACGAAAAACTGTTTTTT. Translated, it gives CASSYRGGNEKLFF. V gene TRBV9 combines with J gene TRBJ1-4, with 7 bases matching TRBD1. This CDR3 spans 14 amino acids. V was pared by 4 bases and J by 8 bases, with 8 bases of the junction left unmatched. The germline V gene has CDR1 SGDLS and CDR2 YYNGEE. The entire variable domain, with the rest obtained from reference TRBV9 and TRBJ1-4, is as follows: DSGVTQTPKHLITATGQRVTLRCSPRSGDLSVYWYQQSLDQGLQFLIQYYNGEERAKGNILERFSAQQFPDLHSELNLSSLELGDSALYFCASSYRGGNEKLFFGSGTQLSVL.

V usage is TRBV4-1 and J usage is TRBJ1-2; D unclear. Per germline, CDR1 MGHRA and CDR2 YSYEKL. V dropped 3 bases and J dropped 4 bases, with 6 bases sitting between them. The CDR3 extends over 12 amino acids. The CDR3 DNA reads as TGCGCCAGCAGCCAGCCCACCTATGGCTACACCTTC. This gives the protein CASSQPTYGYTF.

The chain couples TRBV5-1 to TRBJ2-5, with D perhaps TRBD1 or TRBD2 (5 bases each). The CDR3 has 14 residues. Between the trimmed V and J ends, which lost 4 bases and 7 bases, there was a span of 17 bases. Germline values: CDR1 SGHRS, CDR2 YFSETQ. CDR3 residues: CASSPGPGTGTQYF. Written as DNA, the CDR3 is TGCGCCAGCAGCCCCGGTCCAGGGACGGGGACCCAGTACTTC.

CDR3 DNA sequence: TGTGCCAGCAGCTTACCCATGGCGATCGGCAGGGGATACGAGCAGTACGTC. Its translation: CASSLPMAIGRGYEQYV. V and J are TRBV11-2 and TRBJ2-7, with a possible D match to TRBD1 (6 bases). The germline V gene has CDR1 SGHAT and CDR2 FQNNGV. The V and J ends lost 2 bases and 4 bases respectively, with 21 bases between them. The CDR3 is made up of 17 amino acids.

The CDR3: CASSPRDSLIPMNTEAFF. As DNA, the CDR3 is TGTGCCAGCAGCCCACGGGACAGCCTAATCCCTATGAACACTGAAGCTTTCTTT. The chain employs TRBV13 and TRBJ1-1, with TRBD1 matching 7 bases. V shed 5 bases and J 0 bases; nucleotides not matched to a gene: 15. Germline CDR1 and CDR2: PRHDT and FYEKMQ (reference sequence). The CDR3 extends over 18 amino acids.

V is TRBV29-1 and J is TRBJ1-1, with TRBD1 as a possible D gene (5 bases). Trimming stripped 8 bases from V and 5 bases from J, with 24 bases between. The V gene's germline CDR1 is SQVTM and CDR2 ANQGSEA. CDR3 size: 15 residues. The CDR3 is CSPGGYGATGTEAFF. The CDR3, as DNA: TGCAGCCCCGGTGGATATGGGGCAACTGGGACTGAAGCTTTCTTT.

The rearrangement links TRBV13 to TRBJ1-1, with 7 bases lining up with TRBD1. The CDR3 runs to 14 residues. The germline gives CDR1 PRHDT, CDR2 FYEKMQ (reference sequence). V dropped 6 bases and J dropped 1; count of bases not matched to a gene: 5. The CDR3: CASRETGTNTEAFF. CDR3 nucleotides: TGTGCCAGCAGGGAGACAGGGACGAACACTGAAGCTTTCTTT.

The V call is TRBV7-6, the J call TRBJ1-4, with D hard to call. Trimming shortened V by 1 base and J by 7 bases, and 10 bases separated the two germline ends. This CDR3 has 14 residues. CDR1 and CDR2 (germline): SGHVS, FNYEAQ. CDR3: CASSLGGLGEKLFF. The CDR3 nucleotides read TGTGCCAGCAGCTTAGGGGGATTAGGTGAAAAACTGTTTTTT.

In DNA form, the CDR3 reads TGTGCCAGCAGCGGGACCCCGGTTGGGTCGGAGCAGTTCTTC. Its protein is CASSGTPVGSEQFF. The chain employs TRBV7-6 and TRBJ2-1; D might be TRBD1 or TRBD2, each matching 5 bases. Between the trimmed V and J ends, which lost 5 bases and 10 bases, there was a span of 18 bases. Looked up from germline, CDR1 is SGHVS and CDR2 is FNYEAQ. The length of the CDR3 is 14 residues. Looking up the rest from reference TRBV7-6 and TRBJ2-1 gives the full variable domain: GAGVSQSPRYKVTKRGQDVALRCDPISGHVSLYWYRQALGQGPEFLTYFNYEAQQDKSGLPNDRFSAERPEGSISTLTIQRTEQRDSAMYRCASSGTPVGSEQFFGPGTRLTVL.

On this clone itself: The junction differs from germline at one of its ends, possibly a read error. The V gene is TRBV4-3, the J gene TRBJ2-7; TRBD1 or TRBD2 may be the D gene (5 bases each). This CDR3 spans 13 amino acids. Germline V gives CDR1 LGHNA, CDR2 YSLEER. CDR3 loop: CASSSEYGTGRDF. The CDR3 DNA reads TGCGCCAGCAGCTCGGAGTACGGGACGGGTCGGGACTTC.

The J gene is TRBJ1-1, the V gene TRBV19, with a tentative D call TRBD1 (5 bases). This CDR3 is 14 amino acids long. Germline V gene sequence: CDR1 LNHDA, CDR2 SQIVND (reference sequence). V shed 5 bases and J shed 2 bases, with 12 bases lying between them. The CDR3 DNA reads TGTGCCAGTAGTTTTCGGGGGGTAAACACTGAAGCTTTCTTT. The encoded protein is CASSFRGVNTEAFF.

This clone was seen a single time. This chain uses TRBV6-4 with TRBJ2-2, with 9 bases that match TRBD1. V gave up 7 bases and J gave up 0 bases; unmatched junction bases: 12. Germline V CDR1 and CDR2: MRHNA, SNTAGT. This CDR3 spans 18 amino acids. CDR3 loop: CASTRGDRVLSNTGELFF. CDR3 in DNA: TGTGCCAGCACGAGGGGGGACAGGGTTCTATCGAACACCGGGGAGCTGTTTTTT.

CDR3 amino acids: CASSQRPAPQNTEAFF. DNA for the CDR3: TGCGCCAGCAGCCAGCGACCGGCCCCTCAGAACACTGAAGCTTTCTTT. The genes are TRBV4-3 and TRBJ1-1; D not resolved. CDR1 is LGHNA and CDR2 is YSLEER in the germline V gene. CDR3 length: 16 residues. Trimming shortened V by 3 bases and J by 1 base, and 15 bases separated the two germline ends.

This rearrangement joins TRBV3-1 (or the pseudogene TRBV3-2) to TRBJ2-3, with 7 bases matching TRBD1. After removal of 3 bases from V and 0 bases from J, the junction contained 12 bases not matched to a gene. CDR3 length: 18 amino acids. In germline, CDR1 is LGHDT, CDR2 YNNKEL (reference sequence). CDR3 region: CASSHYGLTGFSTDTQYF. The DNA of the CDR3 is TGTGCCAGCAGCCATTATGGCTTGACAGGGTTTAGCACAGATACGCAGTATTTT.

This clone is a singleton in its sample. The V and J genes are TRBV5-1 and TRBJ2-7, with a weak D call TRBD1 (8 bases). Trimming removed 4 bases at V and 5 bases at J, with 16 bases between. Germline-derived CDR1 and CDR2 are SGHRS and YFSETQ. The CDR3 is 14 amino acids. The CDR3 is CASSHRTGRDEQYF. The CDR3 nucleotides are TGCGCCAGCAGCCACCGGACAGGGAGGGACGAGCAGTACTTC.

This chain connects TRBV29-1 to TRBJ1-1; the match to TRBD1 covers 9 bases. Trimming removed 0 bases from V and 6 bases from J; junction bases left unmatched: 11. This CDR3 has 16 amino acids. Germline V lookup: CDR1 SQVTM, CDR2 ANQGSEA. CDR3 bases: TGCAGCGTTGAAGACGACCCGTACAGGGGGCTATCTGAAGCTTTCTTT. This gives the protein CSVEDDPYRGLSEAFF.

The chain joins TRBV19 to TRBJ2-3; TRBD2 matches at 9 bases. The germline V gene has CDR1 LNHDA and CDR2 SQIVND (reference sequence). J was trimmed by 1 base and V by 4 bases; bases with no gene match: 3. The CDR3 totals 15 residues. The DNA for the CDR3 is TGTGCCAGTAGTACCTGGACTAGCGGCACAGATACGCAGTATTTT. Translation gives CASSTWTSGTDTQYF. Full variable domain (outside the CDR3, taken from reference TRBV19 and TRBJ2-3): DGGITQSPKYLFRKEGQNVTLSCEQNLNHDAMYWYRQDPGQGLRLIYYSQIVNDFQKGDIAEGYSVSREKKESFPLTVTSAQKNPTAFYLCASSTWTSGTDTQYFGPGTRLTVL.

The chain couples TRBV5-4 to TRBJ2-3; 7 nucleotides align to TRBD2. The ends lost 0 bases at V and 2 bases at J; junction bases unmatched: 6. Germline loops: CDR1 SGHNT, CDR2 YYREEE (reference sequence). There are 16 residues in the CDR3. The CDR3 coding sequence is TGTGCCAGCAGCTTGGTAGCGGGTACCCTCACAGATACGCAGTATTTT. This gives the protein CASSLVAGTLTDTQYF.